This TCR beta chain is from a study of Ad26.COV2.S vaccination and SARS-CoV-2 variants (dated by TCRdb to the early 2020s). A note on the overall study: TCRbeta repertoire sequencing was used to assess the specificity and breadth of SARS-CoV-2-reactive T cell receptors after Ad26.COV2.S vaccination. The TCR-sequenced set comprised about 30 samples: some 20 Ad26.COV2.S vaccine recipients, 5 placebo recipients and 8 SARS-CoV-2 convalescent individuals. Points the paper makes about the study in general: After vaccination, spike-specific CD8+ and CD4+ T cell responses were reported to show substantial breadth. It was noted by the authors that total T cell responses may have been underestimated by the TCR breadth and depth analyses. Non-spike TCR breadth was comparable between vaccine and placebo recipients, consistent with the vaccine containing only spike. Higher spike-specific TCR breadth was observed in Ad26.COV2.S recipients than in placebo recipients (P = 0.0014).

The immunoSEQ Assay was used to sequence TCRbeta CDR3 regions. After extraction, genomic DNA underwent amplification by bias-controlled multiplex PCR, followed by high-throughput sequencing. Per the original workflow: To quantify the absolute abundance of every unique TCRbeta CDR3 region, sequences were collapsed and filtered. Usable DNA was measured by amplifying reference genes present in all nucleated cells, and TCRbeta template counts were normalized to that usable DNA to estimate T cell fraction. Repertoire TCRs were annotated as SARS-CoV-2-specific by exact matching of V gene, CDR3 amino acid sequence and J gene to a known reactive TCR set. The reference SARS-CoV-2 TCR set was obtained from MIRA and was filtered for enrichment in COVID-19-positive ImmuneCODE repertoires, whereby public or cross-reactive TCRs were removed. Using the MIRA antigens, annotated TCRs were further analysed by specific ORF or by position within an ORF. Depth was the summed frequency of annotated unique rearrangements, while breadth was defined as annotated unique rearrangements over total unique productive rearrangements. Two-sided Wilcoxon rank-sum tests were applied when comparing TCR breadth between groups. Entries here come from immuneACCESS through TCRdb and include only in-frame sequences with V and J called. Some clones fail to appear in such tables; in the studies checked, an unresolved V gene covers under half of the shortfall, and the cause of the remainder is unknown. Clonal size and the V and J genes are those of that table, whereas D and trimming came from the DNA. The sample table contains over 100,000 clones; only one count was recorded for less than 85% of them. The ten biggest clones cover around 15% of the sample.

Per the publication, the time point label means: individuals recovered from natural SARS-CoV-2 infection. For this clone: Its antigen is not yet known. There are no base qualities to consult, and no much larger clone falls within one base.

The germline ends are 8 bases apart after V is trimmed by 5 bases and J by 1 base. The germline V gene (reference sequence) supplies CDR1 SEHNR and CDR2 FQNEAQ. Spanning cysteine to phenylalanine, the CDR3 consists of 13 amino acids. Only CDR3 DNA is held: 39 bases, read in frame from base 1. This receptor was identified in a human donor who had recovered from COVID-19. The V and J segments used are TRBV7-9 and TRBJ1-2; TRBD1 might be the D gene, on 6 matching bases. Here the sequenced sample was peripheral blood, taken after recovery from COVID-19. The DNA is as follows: TGTGCCAGCAGCCCGGACAGTAACTATGGCTACACCTTC. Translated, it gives CASSPDSNYGYTF. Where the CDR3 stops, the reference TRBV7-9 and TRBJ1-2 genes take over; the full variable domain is DTGVSQNPRHKITKRGQNVTFRCDPISEHNRLYWYRQTLGQGPEFLTYFQNEAQLEKSRLLSDRFSAERPKGSFSTLEIQRTEQGDSAMYLCASSPDSNYGYTFGSGTRLTVV.